These T cell receptor beta chains were read from a single sample in a study of blood T cell repertoires in COVID-19. The protocol was immunoSEQ multiplex PCR, while the TCRdb copy is restricted to in-frame clones and leaves out a portion. The repertoire holds 130,000 or so clones, with 70% to 90% as singletons. Sequencing input: peripheral blood. Receptors originate from a woman aged 60-75 years with acute or convalescent COVID-19. Each CDR3 is given without its conserved first and last residue. The order of the fields is V gene, D gene, CDR3 protein. D genes are given only for firm matches.

TRBV19 NA ASSSSDSELTQY
TRBV5-1 NA ASSSGTSNEKLF
TRBV20-1 TRBD2 SASDRLAGPTGELF
TRBV7-2 TRBD1 ASSLQGVHLNQPQH
TRBV28 NA ASSLSGSPLH
TRBV4-2 NA ASSQDRNQPQH
TRBV11-2 NA ASRPGFVNEKLF
TRBV6-5 NA ASRAMTKAF
TRBV28 NA ASSLPGGENTEAF
TRBV6-1 TRBD1 ASSEGTDHSPLH
TRBV4-2 NA ASSAAVGDLTDTQY
TRBV7-2 TRBD1 ASRTGTGEYGYT
TRBV5-1 TRBD1 ASSSQGTGVETQY
TRBV19 TRBD2 ASSIEAGGGPYNEQF
TRBV19 NA ASSIFGKHEQF
TRBV30 NA AWRDSPWGNTEAF
TRBV5-8 NA ASRVRGTNEKLF
TRBV19 TRBD1 ASSIGGTGAAEAF
TRBV4-2 NA ASSQGRQLNTEAF
TRBV9 NA ASSGGDRTGELF
TRBV5-6 NA ASSLPGESNTGELF
TRBV19 TRBD1 ASSPDRGGQPQH
TRBV27 NA ASSLGGLGTEAF
TRBV5-5 TRBD1 ASSRGSDRGYEQY
TRBV18 NA ASSQGENQPQH
TRBV9 TRBD2 ASSGASGGTHLVSQY
TRBV7-9 TRBD1 ASSSVDRAYNEQF
TRBV7-9 NA ASSLSGQSSYNSPLH
TRBV23-1 NA ASSRTNSPRVGMETNEKLF
TRBV5-4 NA ASSLWAGRGYT
TRBV12-3/TRBV12-4 NA ASSLGQLAEAF
TRBV5-8 NA ASSSPPSYEQY
TRBV5-1 NA ASSPNGRHYEQY
TRBV7-9 NA ASSVQGNTEAF
TRBV4-3 TRBD1 ASSHSGTGGYEQY
TRBV5-5 NA ASSPSVGQGTTDTQY
TRBV7-9 NA ASSLDGGELNTIY
TRBV27 NA ASSLRAGASNQPQH
TRBV6-5 TRBD1 ASSYSGTGSYEQY
TRBV11-2 TRBD2 ASSPGSGGPETQY
TRBV7-9 NA ASSFGQRPPYEQY
TRBV5-8 NA ASSLGASYNEQF
TRBV2 TRBD2 ASSEAGGWGTDTQY
TRBV19 TRBD1 ASSLDRAPGANVLT
TRBV5-5 NA ASSRNIDTQY
TRBV14 TRBD1 ASSQVTGTVNNEQF
TRBV7-2 TRBD1 ASSSGTGAGDQPQH
TRBV5-1 NA ASSLPPSTDTQY
TRBV5-4 NA ASSLDLQALGDTIY
TRBV7-9 NA ASSLEQGFSPLH
TRBV7-9 NA ASSFGVDTEAF
TRBV5-4 NA ASSSRNSGNTIY
TRBV9 TRBD2 ASSSPIGGATGELF
TRBV30 TRBD1 AWKDRIYEQY
TRBV12-3/TRBV12-4 NA ASTGSAIHGYT